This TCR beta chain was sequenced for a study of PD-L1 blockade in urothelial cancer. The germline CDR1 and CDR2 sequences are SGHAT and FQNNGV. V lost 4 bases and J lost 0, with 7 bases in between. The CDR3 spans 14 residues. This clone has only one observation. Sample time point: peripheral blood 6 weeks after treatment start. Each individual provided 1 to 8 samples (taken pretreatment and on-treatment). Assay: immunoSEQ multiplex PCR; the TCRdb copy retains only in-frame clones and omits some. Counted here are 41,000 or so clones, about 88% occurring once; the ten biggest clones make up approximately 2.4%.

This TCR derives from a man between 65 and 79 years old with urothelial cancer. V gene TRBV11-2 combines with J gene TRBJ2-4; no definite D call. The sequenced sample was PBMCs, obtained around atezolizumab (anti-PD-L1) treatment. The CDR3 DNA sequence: TGTGCCAGCAGCTCGAGACTAGCCAAAAACATTCAGTACTTC. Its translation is CASSSRLAKNIQYF.